This TCR beta chain was found in a study of cytomegalovirus exposure and HLA in healthy donors. Whereas donors were nominally healthy upon sampling, unrecorded immune exposures were probable. Concerning this clone: Antigen unknown.

CDR3 length equals 14 residues. The V gene's germline CDR1 is SQVTM and CDR2 ANQGSEA. V lost 3 bases and J 0 bases, leaving 9 bases between the germline ends. Points from the study as a whole: About 87% or about 30% of the time was how often most TCR beta V segments were productive, according to an earlier analysis. Apart from CMV serostatus, no immune exposure information was available. A later analysis by the authors found several of the most significant clusters apparently linked to common viral pathogens.

The PCR employed 60 Vbeta primers together with 13 Jbeta primers. Clones were sequenced by immunoSEQ multiplex PCR, and TCRdb holds only the in-frame ones, with some missing. Of 75,000 to 90,000 clones listed, about 73% are singletons. The sequenced sample was PBMCs. This chain links TRBV29-1 with TRBJ2-1; maybe TRBD2 (6 bases). This clonotype originated in a man aged 35 to 55 in good health and CMV-seronegative. Here the CDR3 reads CSVDIGSSYNEQFF. As DNA, the CDR3 is TGCAGCGTTGACATCGGGAGCTCCTACAATGAGCAGTTCTTC.